This T cell receptor (beta chain) appears in the sequencing data of a study of cytomegalovirus exposure and HLA in healthy donors. PCR primers comprised 60 Vbeta and 13 Jbeta primers. The protocol was immunoSEQ multiplex PCR, while the TCRdb copy is restricted to in-frame clones and leaves out a portion. Of fewer than 100,000 clones in the sample, around 73% are singletons; the top ten hold roughly 3.2%. Study-wide points: A later analysis found TCR association rates differed by HLA locus, highest for DRB1 and lowest for HLA-C.

With respect to this clone: The antigen is not known.

In germline, CDR1 is SEHNR, CDR2 FQNEAQ (reference sequence). The V end was cut by 4 bases, the J end by 1 base, with 10 bases between. The CDR3 sequence is 15 residues long. This clonotype was obtained from a man aged 35 to 55 in good health and CMV-seronegative. The chain links TRBV7-9 to TRBJ1-4, with D possibly being TRBD1 (6 bases). The source material was PBMCs. The CDR3, as DNA: TGTGCCAGCAGCTCTCCGACAGGAACTAATGAAAAACTGTTTTTT. Protein: CASSSPTGTNEKLFF.